Presented here are 10 T cell receptor beta chains from one specimen sequenced in a study of blood T cell repertoires in COVID-19 (dated by TCRdb to the early 2020s). Library generation was performed with the immunoSEQ multiplex PCR assay. In TCRdb, the immuneACCESS table is reduced to in-frame sequences with V and J assigned. These tables do not hold every clone; where another copy was compared, an unresolved V gene accounts for under half, and the others remain unexplained. The table for this sample lists a few hundred thousand clones; 85% of them were counted only once. The ten largest make up roughly 3.7% of the sample. Sequencing was carried out using peripheral blood. Receptors originate from a woman aged 18-29 years with acute or convalescent COVID-19.

The genes are TRBV28 and TRBJ1-6; D unclear. In germline, CDR1 is MDHEN, CDR2 SYDVKM. The germline V and J ends were trimmed by 3 bases and 2 bases, with 11 bases remaining between them. This CDR3 region has 16 residues. The CDR3 nucleotides read TGTGCCAGCAGTTTGCCCAGAGGCGCCTATAATTCACCCCTCCACTTT. Translation: CASSLPRGAYNSPLHF.

This chain connects TRBV18 to TRBJ2-1; the match to TRBD2 covers 11 bases. The CDR3 loop spans 16 amino acids. The J segment lost 4 bases and the V segment lost 2 bases, leaving 4 bases of the junction unmatched. Germline V CDR1 and CDR2: KGHSH, LQKENI. The CDR3 is CASSPGTSGRYNEQFF. The CDR3 DNA reads TGTGCCAGCTCACCAGGGACTAGCGGACGATACAATGAGCAGTTCTTC.

V usage is TRBV7-3 and J usage is TRBJ1-4; TRBD1 might be the D (6 bases). The CDR3 contains 15 residues. V was trimmed by 6 bases and J by 4 bases, leaving 15 bases between them. Germline loops: CDR1 SGHTA, CDR2 FQGTGA. This CDR3 reads CASSSTGTSNEKLFF. Written as DNA, the CDR3 is TGTGCCAGCAGTTCCACCGGGACAAGTAATGAAAAACTGTTTTTT.

V is TRBV27 and J is TRBJ2-3, with 7 bases matching TRBD2. CDR3 length equals 15 residues. V shed 3 bases and J 4 bases; nucleotides not matched to a gene: 7. The germline gives CDR1 MNHEY, CDR2 SMNVEV (reference sequence). The CDR3 here is CASSFQGAGADTQYF. CDR3 nucleotide sequence: TGTGCCAGCAGTTTTCAAGGGGCGGGGGCAGATACGCAGTATTTT.

The rearrangement links TRBV20-1 to TRBJ1-2, with D unresolved. CDR3 size: 10 residues. CDR1 is DFQATT and CDR2 is SNEGSKA in the germline V gene (reference sequence). V dropped 3 bases and J dropped 8 bases, with 7 bases sitting between them. The chain's CDR3 is CSASFRGYTF. The CDR3 coding sequence is TGCAGTGCTAGTTTCAGGGGCTACACCTTC.

This chain uses TRBV21-1 with TRBJ2-1; the table's D call, TRBD1, has no DNA check behind it. TRBV21-1 is an annotated pseudogene. This CDR3 contains 15 residues. CDR3 residues: CASSKDRGSYNEQFF. The CDR3 region has the DNA TGTGCCAGCAGCAAGGACAGGGGGTCATACAATGAGCAGTTCTTC.

This chain uses TRBV15 with TRBJ2-1, with 8 bases fitting TRBD1. Unmatched junction bases numbered 4, after V lost 1 base and J lost 5 bases. Germline-derived CDR1 and CDR2 are LNHNV and YYDKDF (reference sequence). CDR3 length equals 15 residues. CDR3 coding DNA: TGTGCCACCAGCAGAGGCAGGGGGCGGGACAATGAGCAGTTCTTC. It codes for CATSRGRGRDNEQFF.

The chain recombines TRBV6-6 with TRBJ1-4; D might be TRBD1 (5 bases). Per germline, CDR1 MNHNY and CDR2 SVGAGI (reference sequence). V was clipped by 4 bases and J by 3 bases, with 12 bases between them. The CDR3 covers 15 residues. The CDR3 loop reads CASSSRTGPNEKLFF. CDR3 sequence (DNA): TGTGCCAGCAGTTCCCGTACAGGTCCTAATGAAAAACTGTTTTTT.

This clone was detected only once. V and J are TRBV6-2 or TRBV6-3 and TRBJ2-1; D uncertain. CDR1 and CDR2 (germline): MNHEY, SVGEGT. The CDR3 sequence is 15 residues long. V lost 2 bases and J 3 bases, leaving 11 bases between the germline ends. CDR3 coding DNA: TGTGCCAGCAGTTACGAGGCAGAATTCTACAATGAGCAGTTCTTC. Translating gives CASSYEAEFYNEQFF.

This clone appeared a single time. The rearrangement uses TRBV19 and TRBJ2-1; TRBD2 matches 11 bases. The CDR3 covers 16 residues. Germline trimming cut 9 bases from V and 9 bases from J; bases unmatched to any gene: 16. CDR1 and CDR2 (germline): LNHDA, SQIVND (reference sequence). The chain's CDR3 is CASRKNQLAGVGEQFF. For the CDR3, the DNA is TGTGCCAGCCGAAAAAATCAACTAGCGGGAGTGGGTGAGCAGTTCTTC.